This record looks at one T cell receptor beta chain sequence and its context. No antigen is known for it. This entry belongs to a study of T cell responses to AZD1222 COVID-19 vaccine. Study-level results: Two AZD1222 doses significantly raised spike-specific TCR breadth and depth over controls. Donor demographics were predominantly white British with a female majority; clonal diversity may be underestimated. There were vaccine-associated CD4 TCRs across spike, dominant at 160-218 and 743-854.

The CDR3 extends over 11 amino acids. CDR1 and CDR2 from the germline V gene are MNHEY and SVGEGT. Trimming pared 1 base from V and 3 bases from J, leaving 1 base between. Assay used: immunoSEQ multiplex PCR; TCRdb lists only in-frame clones, some missing. The data hold some 80,000 clones, with more than 85% observed a single time. The TCR originated in an adult in good health. This specimen consisted of peripheral blood, obtained on day 0 of AZD1222 vaccination. This chain joins TRBV6-2 or TRBV6-3 and TRBJ2-7; the D is unclear. The CDR3 sequence: CASSYFYEQYF. The CDR3 DNA follows: TGTGCCAGCAGTTACTTCTACGAGCAGTACTTC.